This T cell receptor beta chain is from a study of T cell changes during pregnancy in multiple sclerosis. There are a few counts of this clone. Method: immunoSEQ multiplex PCR; TCRdb's copy keeps in-frame clones and lacks some. The table lists tens of thousands of clones, roughly nine tenths of them singletons. The CDR3 spans 19 residues. Germline V gives CDR1 SGHRS, CDR2 YFSETQ. V was cut by 0 bases and J by 5 bases, with 23 bases left in between. The genes are TRBV5-1 and TRBJ2-2; no clear D. The origin of this receptor is a female donor in good health, enrolled as a control in a pregnancy study. The sequencing used peripheral blood, collected in the second trimester of pregnancy. The CDR3 region is CASSLALKRRAPKTGELFF. The CDR3 region has the DNA TGCGCCAGCAGCTTGGCCCTGAAGCGAAGAGCGCCAAAGACCGGGGAGCTGTTTTTT.